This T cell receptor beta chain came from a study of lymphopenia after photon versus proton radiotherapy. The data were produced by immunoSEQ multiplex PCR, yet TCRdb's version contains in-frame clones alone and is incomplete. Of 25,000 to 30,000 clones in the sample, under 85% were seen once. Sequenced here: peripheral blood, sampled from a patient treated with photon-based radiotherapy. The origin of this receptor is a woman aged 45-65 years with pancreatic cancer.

CDR3 residues: CASSDETSGKRDEQFF. The CDR3 DNA reads as TGTGCCAGCAGTGATGAGACTAGCGGGAAGAGGGATGAGCAGTTCTTC. This chain links TRBV2 with TRBJ2-1, with 11 bases that match TRBD2. The germline V gene encodes CDR1 SNHLY and CDR2 FYNNEI. The CDR3 runs 16 residues. V gave up 3 bases and J gave up 8 bases; unmatched junction bases: 9.